The 23 T cell receptor beta chains below were found in one sample sequenced in a study of cytomegalovirus exposure and HLA in healthy donors (dated by TCRdb to the late 2010s). To prepare the library, the immunoSEQ multiplex PCR assay was applied. For the multiplex PCR, a mixture combining 60 forward primers for TCR Vbeta segments and 13 reverse primers for TCR Jbeta segments was used. The immuneACCESS repertoire file appears here via TCRdb, limited to in-frame rearrangements. These files lack a portion of the clones; in checked studies, under half of the deficit traces to unresolved V genes, and the cause of the others is not known. A total of about 170,000 clones appear in this sample, roughly 70% of them only once. Approximately 3% of the sample is taken by the ten largest. What was sequenced was PBMCs. These receptors came from a woman between 45 and 60 years old in good health and CMV-seropositive.

The chain carries TRBV25-1 and TRBJ1-2, with unresolved D. The CDR3 spans 14 residues. CDR1 and CDR2 (germline): MGHDK, SYGVNS. V dropped 4 bases and J dropped 3 bases, with 12 bases sitting between them. CDR3 DNA: TGTGCCAGCAGTGTTAGCTCACGGGACTATGGCTACACCTTC. Amino acid sequence: CASSVSSRDYGYTF.

The V gene is TRBV5-5, the J gene TRBJ2-7, with a possible D match to TRBD2 (7 bases). This CDR3 is built from 14 residues. Trimming took off 1 base at V and 5 bases at J, with 13 bases between the two ends. Germline V gene lookup returns CDR1 SGHKS and CDR2 YYEKEE (reference sequence). CDR3 loop: CASSLNAGANEQYF. CDR3 coding DNA: TGTGCCAGCAGCTTGAACGCGGGGGCGAACGAGCAGTACTTC. Drawing the rest from reference TRBV5-5 and TRBJ2-7, the complete variable domain is DAGVTQSPTHLIKTRGQQVTLRCSPISGHKSVSWYQQVLGQGPQFIFQYYEKEERGRGNFPDRFSARQFPNYSSELNVNALLLGDSALYLCASSLNAGANEQYFGPGTRLTVT.

The table lists this clone with many counts. Other DNA sequences of this sample code for an identical CDR3. The V and J genes are TRBV5-1 and TRBJ2-7; the match to TRBD1 covers 9 bases. V gave up 2 bases and J gave up 2 bases; unmatched junction bases: 2. The CDR3 consists of 14 residues. Germline V gene lookup returns CDR1 SGHRS and CDR2 YFSETQ. DNA of the CDR3: TGCGCCAGCAGCTTAGGGACAGGGACCTACGAGCAGTACTTC. Amino acids: CASSLGTGTYEQYF.

About this clone: In the same sample, other DNA sequences code for this CDR3. This chain links TRBV7-9 with TRBJ1-3; D unresolved. Germline lookup yields CDR1 SEHNR and CDR2 FQNEAQ (reference sequence). V lost 6 bases and J 7 bases, leaving 19 bases between the germline ends. The CDR3 spans 15 residues. The CDR3 region has the DNA TGTGCCAGCAGTTCCGACCGGGATTTTGGGAACACCATATATTTT. It is translated as CASSSDRDFGNTIYF. The full variable domain, rest sourced from reference TRBV7-9 and TRBJ1-3, is DTGVSQNPRHKITKRGQNVTFRCDPISEHNRLYWYRQTLGQGPEFLTYFQNEAQLEKSRLLSDRFSAERPKGSFSTLEIQRTEQGDSAMYLCASSSDRDFGNTIYFGEGSWLTVV.

V is TRBV7-9 and J is TRBJ1-2; 8 bases line up with TRBD1. Germline V gives CDR1 SEHNR, CDR2 FQNEAQ (reference sequence). This CDR3 is built from 15 residues. The V gene end was trimmed by 1 base and the J gene end by 2 bases; junction bases not matched to a gene: 3. In nucleotides, the CDR3 is TGTGCCAGCAGCTTAGGGACAGGGCCAAACTATGGCTACACCTTC. Translating gives CASSLGTGPNYGYTF.

The rearrangement uses TRBV4-1 and TRBJ1-2; possible D gene TRBD1, 5 bases. Per the germline V gene, CDR1 is MGHRA and CDR2 is YSYEKL. The CDR3 has 17 residues. V lost 4 bases and J 4 bases, leaving 22 bases between the germline ends. CDR3 residues: CASSLTPDSGRTYGYTF. The CDR3 DNA sequence: TGCGCCAGCAGCCTGACCCCCGACAGTGGGCGCACCTATGGCTACACCTTC.

This clone was seen only once. V and J are TRBV6-5 and TRBJ2-7, with D possibly being TRBD2 (5 bases). V lost 5 bases and J 5 bases, leaving 10 bases between the germline ends. Per the germline V gene, CDR1 is MNHEY and CDR2 is SVGAGI. CDR3 length: 12 residues. The CDR3 spells CASSTLGDEQYF. In DNA form, the CDR3 reads TGTGCCAGCAGTACCCTCGGGGACGAGCAGTACTTC.

This clone was counted once. J is TRBJ2-5 and V is TRBV2, with D unresolved. The CDR3 length is 13 residues. Germline-derived CDR1 and CDR2 are SNHLY and FYNNEI. V lost 4 bases and J lost 1, with 7 bases in between. In nucleotides, the CDR3 is TGTGCCAGCAGTGGGGCTACCCAAGAGACCCAGTACTTC. This codes for CASSGATQETQYF. The full variable domain, rest sourced from reference TRBV2 and TRBJ2-5, is EPEVTQTPSHQVTQMGQEVILRCVPISNHLYFYWYRQILGQKVEFLVSFYNNEISEKSEIFDDQFSVERPDGSNFTLKIRSTKLEDSAMYFCASSGATQETQYFGPGTRLLVL.

This clone was observed a single time. The V call is TRBV2, the J call TRBJ1-2, with D possibly being TRBD1 (5 bases). This CDR3 is 13 amino acids long. V dropped 6 bases and J dropped 2 bases, with 10 bases sitting between them. Germline V CDR1 and CDR2: SNHLY, FYNNEI. DNA for the CDR3: TGTGCCAGCAGGCAACAGGCAAACTATGGCTACACCTTC. This codes for CASRQQANYGYTF.

The J gene is TRBJ1-1, the V gene TRBV27, with 9 nucleotides matching TRBD1. The CDR3 extends over 15 amino acids. The V segment lost 4 bases and the J segment 1 base; nucleotides outside the gene matches: 4. CDR1 is MNHEY, CDR2 SMNVEV, per germline (reference sequence). The CDR3 reads CASSWGTGTNTEAFF. As DNA, the CDR3 is TGTGCCAGCAGTTGGGGGACAGGGACGAACACTGAAGCTTTCTTT.

V and J are TRBV5-1 and TRBJ2-1, with TRBD1 matching over 8 bases. V shed 3 bases, J shed 9 bases, and the junction held 8 bases outside the gene matches. The CDR3 runs 14 residues. Germline V gene lookup returns CDR1 SGHRS and CDR2 YFSETQ. CDR3 region: CASSSGTGEAEQFF. In DNA, the CDR3 is TGCGCCAGCAGCTCCGGGACAGGTGAGGCTGAGCAGTTCTTC.

CDR3 coding DNA: TGTGCCTGGAGCAAGGCCCAGGGCGAGCAGTACTTC. It codes for CAWSKAQGEQYF. The V gene is TRBV30, the J gene TRBJ2-5; a weak D match, TRBD1 (5 bases). The DNA end is a closer match to TRBJ2-7, so the J assignment may be wrong. This CDR3 spans 12 amino acids. Looked up from germline, CDR1 is GTSNPN and CDR2 is SVGIG (reference sequence).

This clone was counted at least ten times. The V and J genes are TRBV11-1 and TRBJ2-7; D not certain. Germline values: CDR1 SGHAT, CDR2 FQDESV (reference sequence). Trimming stripped 2 bases from V and 4 bases from J, with 6 bases between. The CDR3 is made up of 12 amino acids. In DNA, the CDR3 is TGTGCCAGCAGCTTATCCGGGTACGAGCAGTACTTC. As protein: CASSLSGYEQYF. The full variable domain, rest sourced from reference TRBV11-1 and TRBJ2-7, is EAEVAQSPRYKITEKSQAVAFWCDPISGHATLYWYRQILGQGPELLVQFQDESVVDDSQLPKDRFSAERLKGVDSTLKIQPAELGDSAMYLCASSLSGYEQYFGPGTRLTVT.

The chain links TRBV5-1 to TRBJ1-2, with TRBD1 identical over 9 bases. V dropped 5 bases and J dropped 4; count of bases not matched to a gene: 9. In germline, CDR1 is SGHRS, CDR2 YFSETQ. The CDR3 sequence is 15 residues long. For the CDR3, the DNA is TGCGCCAGCAGTCAAACAGGGGGCATAGCCTATGGCTACACCTTC. It translates to CASSQTGGIAYGYTF.

This clone was observed a few times. The chain links TRBV19 to TRBJ2-2, with 12 bases lining up with TRBD2. The CDR3 consists of 20 residues. Germline V gene data show CDR1 as LNHDA and CDR2 as SQIVND (reference sequence). J lost 5 bases, V lost 2 bases, and 15 bases had no gene match. The CDR3 DNA reads TGTGCCAGTAGTATATTCTTTGAGGCTAGCGGGGGGGCCATTACCGGGGAGCTGTTTTTT. Its translation: CASSIFFEASGGAITGELFF.

The chain carries TRBV2 and TRBJ2-3; TRBD2 agrees at 9 bases. V was pared by 6 bases and J by 2 bases, with 9 bases of the junction left unmatched. The V gene's germline CDR1 is SNHLY and CDR2 FYNNEI. The CDR3 length is 16 residues. The CDR3 region is CASRVRRLAVTDTQYF. The CDR3 coding sequence is TGTGCCAGCAGGGTTCGAAGACTAGCGGTCACAGATACGCAGTATTTT. Based on the CDR3 plus reference TRBV2 and TRBJ2-3, the full variable domain is EPEVTQTPSHQVTQMGQEVILRCVPISNHLYFYWYRQILGQKVEFLVSFYNNEISEKSEIFDDQFSVERPDGSNFTLKIRSTKLEDSAMYFCASRVRRLAVTDTQYFGPGTRLTVL.

This chain joins TRBV5-1 and TRBJ1-5, with TRBD1 as a possible D gene (6 bases). Germline lookup yields CDR1 SGHRS and CDR2 YFSETQ. V was trimmed by 0 bases and J by 1 base, leaving 8 bases between them. The CDR3 is 15 residues long. CDR3 sequence (DNA): TGCGCCAGCAGCTTGGGCGACAGGAGCAATCAGCCCCAGCATTTT. Protein sequence: CASSLGDRSNQPQHF.

About this clone: Its ends do not fully match the called genes, so a read error is possible. This sequence joins TRBV4-1 and TRBJ2-3; D is undetermined. Germline CDR1 and CDR2: MGHRA and YSYEKL. This CDR3 spans 15 amino acids. CDR3 DNA: TGCGCCAGCAGCCAAGATGGGCTATACACAGATTCGCAGTATTTT. This encodes CASSQDGLYTDSQYF.

The chain recombines TRBV10-1 with TRBJ2-1; 8 positions agree with TRBD2. Unmatched junction bases numbered 9, after V lost 3 bases and J lost 8 bases. CDR3 length: 15 residues. Germline V gene sequence: CDR1 WNHNN, CDR2 SYGVQD (reference sequence). The CDR3 DNA reads TGCGCCAGCAGTGAAGGCAGCGGGGGTATCGATGAGCAGTTCTTC. Translation gives CASSEGSGGIDEQFF.

The genes are TRBV7-9 and TRBJ1-1; 8 bases agree with TRBD1. Germline V lookup: CDR1 SEHNR, CDR2 FQNEAQ (reference sequence). This CDR3 contains 14 residues. The J segment lost 0 bases and the V segment lost 5 bases, leaving 2 bases of the junction unmatched. The CDR3 coding sequence is TGTGCCAGCAGCGACAGGGGACTGAACACTGAAGCTTTCTTT. This sequence encodes CASSDRGLNTEAFF.

The gene calls are TRBV2 and TRBJ1-6; weak D call: TRBD1 (6 bases). V lost 5 bases to trimming and J lost 12 bases, with 11 bases between them. The CDR3 spans 12 residues. Germline V CDR1 and CDR2: SNHLY, FYNNEI. CDR3 amino acids: CASSIIQGPLHF. The CDR3 DNA reads TGTGCCAGCAGTATTATACAGGGACCCCTCCACTTT.

This sequence joins TRBV5-1 and TRBJ1-5; 7 bases map to TRBD1. CDR3 length equals 14 residues. V gave up 3 bases and J gave up 3 bases; unmatched junction bases: 3. CDR1 is SGHRS, CDR2 YFSETQ, per germline. CDR3 in DNA: TGCGCCAGCAGCTGGGACAGCCCCAATCAGCCCCAGCATTTT. Protein product: CASSWDSPNQPQHF.

V is TRBV10-3 and J is TRBJ2-3, with D possibly matching TRBD2 (6 bases). This CDR3 region has 13 residues. The V gene's germline CDR1 is ENHRY and CDR2 SYGVKD. The ends were cut back, 10 bases at V and 2 bases at J, with 13 bases in the middle. CDR3: CATRRDPTDTQYF. CDR3 nucleotide sequence: TGTGCCACCAGGAGGGATCCCACAGATACGCAGTATTTT.